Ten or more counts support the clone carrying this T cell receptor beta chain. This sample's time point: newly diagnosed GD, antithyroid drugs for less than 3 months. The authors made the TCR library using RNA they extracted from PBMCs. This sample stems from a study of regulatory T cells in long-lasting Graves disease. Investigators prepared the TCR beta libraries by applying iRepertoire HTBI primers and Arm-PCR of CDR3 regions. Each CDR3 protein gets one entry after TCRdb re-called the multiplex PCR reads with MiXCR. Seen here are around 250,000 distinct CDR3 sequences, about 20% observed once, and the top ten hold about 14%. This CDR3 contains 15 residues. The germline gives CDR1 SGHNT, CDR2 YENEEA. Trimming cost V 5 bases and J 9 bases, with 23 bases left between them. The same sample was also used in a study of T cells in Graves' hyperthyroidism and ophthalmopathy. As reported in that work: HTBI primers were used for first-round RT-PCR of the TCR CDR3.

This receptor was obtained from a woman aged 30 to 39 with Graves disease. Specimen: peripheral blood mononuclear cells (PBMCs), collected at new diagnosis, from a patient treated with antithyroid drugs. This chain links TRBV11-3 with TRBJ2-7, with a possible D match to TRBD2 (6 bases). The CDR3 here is CASSRGLTPLDGQYF. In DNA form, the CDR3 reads TGTGCCAGCAGCAGAGGACTAACTCCCCTCGACGGGCAGTACTTC.